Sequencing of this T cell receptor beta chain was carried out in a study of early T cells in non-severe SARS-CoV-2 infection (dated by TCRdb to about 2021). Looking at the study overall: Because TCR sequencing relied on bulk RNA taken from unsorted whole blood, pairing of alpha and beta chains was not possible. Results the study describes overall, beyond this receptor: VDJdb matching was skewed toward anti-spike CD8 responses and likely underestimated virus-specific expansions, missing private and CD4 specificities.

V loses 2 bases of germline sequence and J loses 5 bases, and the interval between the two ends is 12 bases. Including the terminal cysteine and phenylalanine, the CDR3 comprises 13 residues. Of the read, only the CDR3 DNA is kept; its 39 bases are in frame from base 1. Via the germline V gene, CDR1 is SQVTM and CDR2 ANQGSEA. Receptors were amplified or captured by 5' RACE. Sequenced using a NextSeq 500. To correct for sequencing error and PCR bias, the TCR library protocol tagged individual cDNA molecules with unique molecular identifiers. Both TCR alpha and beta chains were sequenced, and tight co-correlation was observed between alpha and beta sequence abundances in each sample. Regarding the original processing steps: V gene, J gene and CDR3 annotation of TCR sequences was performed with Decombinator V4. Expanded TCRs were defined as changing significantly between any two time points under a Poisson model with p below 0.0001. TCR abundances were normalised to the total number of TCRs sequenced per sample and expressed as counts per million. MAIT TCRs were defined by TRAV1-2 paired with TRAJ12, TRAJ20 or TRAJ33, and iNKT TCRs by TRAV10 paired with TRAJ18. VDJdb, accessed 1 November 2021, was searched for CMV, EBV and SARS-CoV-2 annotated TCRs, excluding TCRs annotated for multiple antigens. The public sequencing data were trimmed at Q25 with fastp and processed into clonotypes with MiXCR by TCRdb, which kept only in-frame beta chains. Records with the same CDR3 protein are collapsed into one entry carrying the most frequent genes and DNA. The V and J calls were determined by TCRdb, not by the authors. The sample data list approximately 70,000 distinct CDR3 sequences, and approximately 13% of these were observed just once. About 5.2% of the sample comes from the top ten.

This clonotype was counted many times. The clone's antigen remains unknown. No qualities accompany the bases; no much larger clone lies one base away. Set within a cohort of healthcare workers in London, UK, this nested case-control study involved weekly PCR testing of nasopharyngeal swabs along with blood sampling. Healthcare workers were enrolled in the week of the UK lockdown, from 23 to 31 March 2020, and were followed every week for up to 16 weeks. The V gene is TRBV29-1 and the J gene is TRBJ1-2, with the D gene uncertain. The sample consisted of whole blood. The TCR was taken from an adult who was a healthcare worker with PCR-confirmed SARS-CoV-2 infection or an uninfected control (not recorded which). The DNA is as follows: TGCAGCGTTGAATCGTACATTGGGTATGGCTACACCTTC. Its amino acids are CSVESYIGYGYTF.